This TCR beta chain derives from a study of OX40 agonist ivuxolimab in advanced cancers. Findings of the study overall: CD8+ T cells averaged more expanded clones than CD4+. Partly responding patients at 0.1-3.0 mg/kg showed some of the smallest clonal expansion. At 0.1 to 3.0 mg/kg, clonal expansion of CD4+ and CD8+ blood T cells had occurred by week 6.

Germline loops: CDR1 SGHRS, CDR2 YFSETQ. The CDR3 sequence is 17 residues long. Trimming left V 0 bases short and J 0 bases short, with 16 bases between. Assay: immunoSEQ multiplex PCR; the TCRdb copy retains only in-frame clones and omits some. Of roughly 79,000 clones in the sample, about 90% are singletons; the top ten hold 9.5% to 12%. As for this clone: The antigen remains unidentified.

The source material was CD4+ or CD8+ T cells sorted from blood, sampled in a trial of the OX40 agonist ivuxolimab. The rearrangement uses TRBV5-1 and TRBJ2-7, with D perhaps TRBD1 or TRBD2 (5 bases each). The receptor's source is an adult with an advanced solid tumor such as melanoma, head and neck, liver or kidney cancer. The CDR3 nucleotides are TGCGCCAGCAGCTTGGGCTTTGGTGGGACGGCCTCCTACGAGCAGTACTTC. Protein sequence: CASSLGFGGTASYEQYF.